Following are 30 T cell receptor beta chains from one sample sequenced in a study of Ad26.COV2.S vaccination and SARS-CoV-2 variants. Treatment indicated: roughly 20 received Ad26.COV2.S at low or high dose, single or two shots; roughly five received placebo; per-sample allocation not given. Samples analyzed were those drawn on day 63 after the first vaccine or placebo injection. Only in-frame clones appear in the TCRdb table, and some are missing; sequencing was by immunoSEQ multiplex PCR. The sample lists 300,000 to 400,000 clones; just over 85% were seen once. The sample here was peripheral blood, taken in a trial of Ad26.COV2.S vaccine versus placebo. These receptors all come from a person aged 18 to 65 who received the Ad26.COV2.S COVID-19 vaccine or a placebo.

This clone was detected only once. V and J are TRBV5-1 and TRBJ2-7; 9 positions agree with TRBD1. J gave up 2 bases and V 1 base, and 4 bases lay outside the gene matches. This CDR3 is built from 15 residues. In germline, CDR1 is SGHRS, CDR2 YFSETQ. CDR3 DNA: TGCGCCAGCAGCTTGATGGGACAGGGACCCTACGAGCAGTACTTC. It is translated as CASSLMGQGPYEQYF.

In the case of this clone: This specimen includes other DNA sequences encoding the same CDR3. The V and J genes are TRBV20-1 and TRBJ2-7; no clear D. Trimming left V 3 bases short and J 3 bases short, with 0 bases between. The CDR3 consists of 9 residues. Germline values: CDR1 DFQATT, CDR2 SNEGSKA (reference sequence). CDR3 in DNA: TGCAGTGCTAGCTACGAGCAGTACTTC. Its protein product is CSASYEQYF.

The chain couples TRBV12-5 to TRBJ2-7; tentative D call: TRBD1 (6 bases). Germline CDR1 is LGHNT and CDR2 is FRNRAP. The CDR3 sequence is 19 residues long. The V end was cut by 5 bases, the J end by 0 bases, with 26 bases between. The DNA for the CDR3 is TGTGCTAGTGGTCCCCCAGGAAAGGGACATCCAAGAAGCTCCTACGAGCAGTACTTC. Translating it yields CASGPPGKGHPRSSYEQYF.

This clone was picked up one time. The chain has TRBV18 and TRBJ1-1, with D hard to call. Per germline, CDR1 KGHSH and CDR2 LQKENI. Trimming removed 6 bases from V and 1 base from J, with 15 bases in between. The CDR3 consists of 15 residues. The CDR3, as DNA: TGTGCCAGCTCGCTAGGATCCCCGGGGAACACTGAAGCTTTCTTT. Translated: CASSLGSPGNTEAFF.

This clone was detected a few times. The rearrangement links TRBV6-6 to TRBJ1-5; no reliable D call. The CDR3 length is 12 residues. Trimming took 0 bases from V and 8 from J, leaving 5 bases between them. Germline assignment: CDR1 MNHNY and CDR2 SVGAGI (reference sequence). This chain's CDR3 is CASSYSGEPQHF. Written as DNA, the CDR3 is TGTGCCAGCAGTTACTCCGGAGAGCCCCAGCATTTT.

The chain couples TRBV11-2 to TRBJ1-1; possibly TRBD1 for D (5 bases). Germline lookup yields CDR1 SGHAT and CDR2 FQNNGV. Deletions cut 1 base from V and 4 bases from J, with 7 bases between. The CDR3 totals 13 residues. CDR3 region: CASSLAGVTEAFF. In DNA, the CDR3 is TGTGCCAGCAGCTTAGCGGGGGTCACTGAAGCTTTCTTT.

V and J are TRBV11-2 and TRBJ2-3; TRBD2 matches at 15 bases. The CDR3 has 17 residues. From germline, CDR1 is SGHAT and CDR2 FQNNGV. With 8 bases clipped from V and 3 bases from J, the junction kept 9 bases outside the gene matches. The CDR3 loop is CASGEGTSGGRTDTQYF. For the CDR3, the DNA is TGTGCCAGCGGGGAGGGGACTAGCGGGGGGCGGACAGATACGCAGTATTTT.

V and J are TRBV11-3 and TRBJ2-7, with 7 nucleotides matching TRBD2. Germline V CDR1 and CDR2: SGHNT, YENEEA. This CDR3 has 15 amino acids. The junction had 6 bases not matched to a gene; V was cut back by 2 bases and J by 2 bases. The CDR3 is CASSLKRDYPYEQYF. The CDR3 DNA sequence: TGTGCCAGCAGCTTAAAGCGGGACTACCCCTACGAGCAGTACTTC.

This clone was found once. The chain uses TRBV14 and TRBJ2-3; D gene ambiguous. Germline lookup yields CDR1 SGHDN and CDR2 FVKESK. Trimming shortened V by 4 bases and J by 6 bases, and 14 bases separated the two germline ends. The length of the CDR3 is 14 residues. This CDR3 is CASSLPGLRDTQYF. CDR3 sequence (DNA): TGTGCCAGCAGCCTACCGGGCCTCAGGGATACGCAGTATTTT.

The genes are TRBV5-4 and TRBJ1-1; 7 nucleotides line up with TRBD1. Germline CDR1 and CDR2: SGHNT and YYREEE (reference sequence). Losses at the gene ends were 3 bases for V and 0 bases for J; bases not matched to a gene: 2. This CDR3 has 14 amino acids. The CDR3 sequence: CASSWGQMNTEAFF. For the CDR3, the DNA is TGTGCCAGCAGCTGGGGACAGATGAACACTGAAGCTTTCTTT. The full variable domain, rest sourced from reference TRBV5-4 and TRBJ1-1, is ETGVTQSPTHLIKTRGQQVTLRCSSQSGHNTVSWYQQALGQGPQFIFQYYREEENGRGNFPPRFSGLQFPNYSSELNVNALELDDSALYLCASSWGQMNTEAFFGQGTRLTVV.

This sequence joins TRBV19 and TRBJ2-5; possible D gene TRBD2, 5 bases. The germline CDR1 and CDR2 sequences are LNHDA and SQIVND (reference sequence). The V end lost 3 bases, the J end lost 2 bases, and 16 bases lay between the germline ends. The CDR3 runs to 16 residues. The CDR3 bases are TGTGCCAGTAGTATTGGTGGTTGGAGACTACAAGAGACCCAGTACTTC. Its protein is CASSIGGWRLQETQYF. Filled out from reference TRBV19 and TRBJ2-5, the complete variable domain reads DGGITQSPKYLFRKEGQNVTLSCEQNLNHDAMYWYRQDPGQGLRLIYYSQIVNDFQKGDIAEGYSVSREKKESFPLTVTSAQKNPTAFYLCASSIGGWRLQETQYFGPGTRLLVL.

The chain joins TRBV5-1 to TRBJ1-2; D not certain. Looked up from germline, CDR1 is SGHRS and CDR2 is YFSETQ. Deletions cut 4 bases from V and 2 bases from J, with 12 bases between. This CDR3 contains 14 residues. The CDR3 region is CASSPDGSNYGYTF. Here the CDR3 DNA reads TGCGCCAGCAGCCCGGACGGATCGAACTATGGCTACACCTTC.

This rearrangement joins TRBV14 to TRBJ2-5; D gene uncertain. The CDR3 is made up of 13 amino acids. V lost 5 bases, J lost 5 bases, and 12 bases lay in between. Germline CDR1 and CDR2: SGHDN and FVKESK. CDR3 loop: CASSSVLGETQYF. CDR3 sequence (DNA): TGTGCCAGCAGCTCCGTCCTCGGGGAGACCCAGTACTTC.

The chain combines TRBV5-1 with TRBJ1-6; TRBD1 agrees at 11 bases. V lost 4 bases, J lost 1 base, and 7 bases stayed unmatched. Germline CDR1 and CDR2: SGHRS and YFSETQ. The CDR3 covers 18 residues. In nucleotides, the CDR3 is TGCGCCAGCAGCGTCGGGACAGGGGGACGATCCTATAATTCACCCCTCCACTTT. Translating it yields CASSVGTGGRSYNSPLHF. The whole variable domain, filled in from reference TRBV5-1 and TRBJ1-6, reads KAGVTQTPRYLIKTRGQQVTLSCSPISGHRSVSWYQQTPGQGLQFLFEYFSETQRNKGNFPGRFSGRQFSNSRSEMNVSTLELGDSALYLCASSVGTGGRSYNSPLHFGNGTRLTVT.

V is TRBV6-5 and J is TRBJ2-7; TRBD1 matches at 11 bases. CDR1 and CDR2 from the germline V gene are MNHEY and SVGAGI. This CDR3 has 16 amino acids. With 2 bases clipped from V and 5 bases from J, the junction kept 8 bases outside the gene matches. The CDR3 sequence: CASSYARTGGKDEQYF. CDR3 coding DNA: TGTGCCAGCAGTTACGCTAGGACAGGGGGCAAGGACGAGCAGTACTTC.

This rearrangement joins TRBV27 to TRBJ1-2; 10 bases fit TRBD1. Germline CDR1 and CDR2: MNHEY and SMNVEV (reference sequence). This CDR3 region has 15 residues. The V and J ends lost 5 bases and 7 bases, in that order; junction bases with no gene match: 10. Here the CDR3 DNA reads TGTGCCAGCAGTCCGCAGCCCGGGACAGGGGTTGGCTACACCTTC. It encodes CASSPQPGTGVGYTF.

The chain uses TRBV29-1 and TRBJ2-5; no firm D call. The CDR3 runs 12 residues. CDR1 is SQVTM and CDR2 is ANQGSEA in the germline V gene. Trimming removed 3 bases from V and 5 bases from J, with 10 bases in between. CDR3: CSVDLRGETQYF. CDR3 nucleotides: TGCAGCGTTGATCTACGTGGGGAGACCCAGTACTTC.

This chain joins TRBV2 and TRBJ1-5, with 7 positions matching TRBD1. Unmatched junction bases numbered 3, after V lost 4 bases and J lost 6 bases. The CDR3 runs 13 residues. Germline V gene data show CDR1 as SNHLY and CDR2 as FYNNEI. CDR3 region: CASSVQGFQPQHF. CDR3 bases: TGTGCCAGCAGTGTACAGGGGTTTCAGCCCCAGCATTTT.

In its sample, this clone was seen a few times. CDR3 bases: TGTGCCAGCAGCCACTGGGAGCCATCGGTGGCTTTCTTT. Translating it yields CASSHWEPSVAFF. This sequence joins TRBV7-9 and TRBJ1-1; D is uncertain. The V and J ends lost 5 bases and 11 bases respectively, with 18 bases between them. Germline V CDR1 and CDR2: SEHNR, FQNEAQ (reference sequence). The CDR3 loop spans 13 amino acids.

The gene calls are TRBV7-9 and TRBJ1-5, with TRBD1 as a possible D gene (6 bases). The V end lost 0 bases, the J end lost 7 bases, and 16 bases lay between the germline ends. The germline CDR1 and CDR2 sequences are SEHNR and FQNEAQ (reference sequence). The CDR3 runs to 16 residues. This CDR3 reads CASSLAAGGEGQPQHF. CDR3 in DNA: TGTGCCAGCAGCTTAGCGGCGGGGGGCGAGGGACAGCCCCAGCATTTT. The full variable domain, completed using reference TRBV7-9 and TRBJ1-5, is DTGVSQNPRHKITKRGQNVTFRCDPISEHNRLYWYRQTLGQGPEFLTYFQNEAQLEKSRLLSDRFSAERPKGSFSTLEIQRTEQGDSAMYLCASSLAAGGEGQPQHFGDGTRLSIL.

V and J are TRBV20-1 and TRBJ2-7; TRBD2 matches at 10 bases. V lost 3 bases to trimming and J lost 1 base; unmatched junction nucleotides: 6. This CDR3 has 15 residues. Germline V gene data show CDR1 as DFQATT and CDR2 as SNEGSKA (reference sequence). The CDR3 loop is CSASKTSGASYEQYF. The CDR3 DNA sequence: TGCAGTGCTAGTAAAACTAGCGGGGCATCCTACGAGCAGTACTTC.

This chain links TRBV20-1 with TRBJ2-1; unclear D gene. The CDR3 totals 10 residues. Trimming removed 2 bases from V and 8 bases from J, with 4 bases in between. Germline loops: CDR1 DFQATT, CDR2 SNEGSKA (reference sequence). The CDR3 reads CSARKDEQFF. Written as DNA, the CDR3 is TGCAGTGCTAGAAAAGATGAGCAGTTCTTC.

The chain employs TRBV3-1 (or the pseudogene TRBV3-2) and TRBJ2-3; D is unclear. In germline, CDR1 is LGHDT, CDR2 YNNKEL (reference sequence). V lost 1 base and J lost 1, with 9 bases in between. The CDR3 extends over 15 amino acids. The CDR3 is CASSQVGSGTDTQYF. The CDR3 coding sequence is TGTGCCAGCAGCCAAGTCGGGTCGGGCACAGATACGCAGTATTTT.

V and J are TRBV6-5 and TRBJ2-7; D perhaps matches TRBD1 (6 bases). CDR1 is MNHEY, CDR2 SVGAGI, per germline. Deletions cut 2 bases from V and 2 bases from J, with 16 bases between. There are 16 residues in the CDR3. The CDR3 protein is CASSYPTGPRTYEQYF. DNA for the CDR3: TGTGCCAGCAGTTACCCCACAGGGCCAAGGACCTACGAGCAGTACTTC.

This chain joins TRBV3-1 (or the pseudogene TRBV3-2) and TRBJ1-1, with 7 bases lining up with TRBD1. The CDR3 is 14 residues long. CDR1 and CDR2 (germline): LGHDT, YNNKEL (reference sequence). Trimming removed 3 bases from V and 1 base from J; junction bases left unmatched: 2. The CDR3 bases are TGTGCCAGCAGCCAGAGGGACAGGAACACTGAAGCTTTCTTT. Its translation: CASSQRDRNTEAFF.

The J gene is TRBJ1-1, the V gene TRBV9, with 8 bases aligning to TRBD1. This CDR3 is 15 amino acids long. V lost 3 bases and J lost 0; bases outside the gene matches: 4. Germline lookup yields CDR1 SGDLS and CDR2 YYNGEE. The CDR3 here is CASSGRGPMNTEAFF. The DNA for the CDR3 is TGTGCCAGCAGCGGCAGGGGGCCCATGAACACTGAAGCTTTCTTT.

This clone has a handful of counts. This rearrangement joins TRBV7-3 to TRBJ2-1; 9 nucleotides line up with TRBD1. CDR1 is SGHTA, CDR2 FQGTGA, per germline. The J segment lost 3 bases and the V segment lost 4 bases, leaving 4 bases of the junction unmatched. The CDR3 has 15 residues. The CDR3 DNA follows: TGTGCCAGCAGCTCGGGACAGGGAGGCTACAATGAGCAGTTCTTC. It codes for CASSSGQGGYNEQFF.

The chain uses TRBV5-1 and TRBJ2-7; possible D gene TRBD2, 5 bases. The CDR3 has 14 amino acids. V lost 4 bases, J lost 1 base, and 12 bases lay in between. CDR1 is SGHRS, CDR2 YFSETQ, per germline. The chain's CDR3 is CASSEGSPSYEQYF. DNA of the CDR3: TGCGCCAGCAGCGAAGGGAGCCCATCCTACGAGCAGTACTTC.

V and J are TRBV19 and TRBJ1-5; 7 bases agree with TRBD1. From germline, CDR1 is LNHDA and CDR2 SQIVND (reference sequence). The CDR3 has 14 residues. V trimming: 6 bases; J trimming: 3 bases; junction bases outside the gene matches: 5. CDR3 protein: CASRGQKSNQPQHF. CDR3 nucleotide sequence: TGTGCCAGTAGGGGACAGAAATCCAATCAGCCCCAGCATTTT.

This clone was counted once. This may stem from a read error, because a much larger clone lies one nucleotide away. Within the sample, other DNA sequences also encode this same CDR3. This rearrangement joins TRBV7-9 to TRBJ1-2; TRBD1 is a possible D gene (5 bases). Per germline, CDR1 SEHNR and CDR2 FQNEAQ (reference sequence). Trimming removed 4 bases from V and 8 bases from J, with 20 bases in between. The CDR3 has 15 amino acids. The CDR3 reads CASSSSGTRSYGYTF. CDR3 DNA: TGTGCCAGCAGCTCGAGCGGGACCCGATCCTACGGCTACACCTTC.